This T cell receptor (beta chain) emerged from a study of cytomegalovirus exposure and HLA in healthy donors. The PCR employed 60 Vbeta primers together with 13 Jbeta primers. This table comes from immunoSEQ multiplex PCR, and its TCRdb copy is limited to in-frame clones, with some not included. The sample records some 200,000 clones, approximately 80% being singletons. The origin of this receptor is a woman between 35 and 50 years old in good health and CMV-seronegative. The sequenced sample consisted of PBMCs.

CDR3: CASSPSDRGTDTQYF. CDR3 nucleotides: TGTGCCAGCAGCCCCAGTGACAGAGGCACAGATACGCAGTATTTT. The V and J genes are TRBV7-8 and TRBJ2-3; perhaps TRBD1 as D (5 bases). V dropped 5 bases and J dropped 1 base, with 13 bases sitting between them. The germline V gene encodes CDR1 SGHVS and CDR2 FQNEAQ. This CDR3 comprises 15 residues. The complete variable domain, with remaining parts taken from reference TRBV7-8 and TRBJ2-3, reads GAGVSQSPRYKVAKRGQDVALRCDPISGHVSLFWYQQALGQGPEFLTYFQNEAQLDKSGLPSDRFFAERPEGSVSTLKIQRTQQEDSAVYLCASSPSDRGTDTQYFGPGTRLTVL.